These 28 T cell receptor beta chains originate from one sample sequenced in a study of cytomegalovirus exposure and HLA in healthy donors. With 60 Vbeta and 13 Jbeta primers, the PCR was carried out. Libraries were prepared by immunoSEQ multiplex PCR; TCRdb keeps only in-frame clonotypes and omits some of them. Its listing shows roughly 120,000 clones. The sample comprised PBMCs. All receptors derive from a young man in good health and CMV-seronegative.

V gene TRBV5-4 combines with J gene TRBJ2-3; a possible D gene is TRBD2 (6 bases). Trimming removed 1 base at V and 4 bases at J, with 16 bases between. Looked up from germline, CDR1 is SGHNT and CDR2 is YYREEE (reference sequence). CDR3 length: 16 amino acids. The CDR3 DNA sequence: TGTGCCAGCAGCTTGAAACGGGAGAAGGGCCCAGATACGCAGTATTTT. Protein: CASSLKREKGPDTQYF. Variable domain in full (rest from reference TRBV5-4 and TRBJ2-3): ETGVTQSPTHLIKTRGQQVTLRCSSQSGHNTVSWYQQALGQGPQFIFQYYREEENGRGNFPPRFSGLQFPNYSSELNVNALELDDSALYLCASSLKREKGPDTQYFGPGTRLTVL.

The chain uses TRBV7-9 and TRBJ2-7, with 11 bases lining up with TRBD2. The trim removed 4 bases at V and 2 bases at J, leaving 7 bases unmatched. The CDR3 has 16 residues. Germline V gives CDR1 SEHNR, CDR2 FQNEAQ (reference sequence). CDR3 in DNA: TGTGCCAGCAGCTCCGAACTAGCGGGAGTTCCCTACGAGCAGTACTTC. Protein product: CASSSELAGVPYEQYF.

V and J are TRBV7-8 and TRBJ1-1, with 7 bases that match TRBD1. This CDR3 comprises 13 residues. The J segment lost 6 bases and the V segment lost 1 base, leaving 2 bases of the junction unmatched. Looked up from germline, CDR1 is SGHVS and CDR2 is FQNEAQ. The CDR3 DNA reads as TGTGCCAGCAGCTTAGGACAGGGTTCTGAAGCTTTCTTT. It yields the protein CASSLGQGSEAFF.

The chain joins TRBV30 to TRBJ2-1; the D gene is possibly TRBD1 (6 bases). The germline gives CDR1 GTSNPN, CDR2 SVGIG (reference sequence). The germline V and J ends were trimmed by 5 bases and 6 bases, with 14 bases remaining between them. This CDR3 spans 13 amino acids. The CDR3 DNA reads TGTGCCTGGGCAGGGGTCAATCCCAATGAGCAGTTCTTC. This gives the protein CAWAGVNPNEQFF.

The gene calls are TRBV2 and TRBJ1-1; tentative D call: TRBD1 (6 bases). Germline V lookup: CDR1 SNHLY, CDR2 FYNNEI. The CDR3 consists of 19 residues. V dropped 3 bases and J dropped 1 base, with 24 bases sitting between them. CDR3 amino acids: CASSDQRGGLRERNTEAFF. In DNA form, the CDR3 reads TGTGCCAGCAGTGACCAAAGGGGGGGGCTCCGGGAACGGAACACTGAAGCTTTCTTT.

This sequence joins TRBV6-5 and TRBJ2-5, with D possibly being TRBD2 (6 bases). Germline values: CDR1 MNHEY, CDR2 SVGAGI. V lost 5 bases, J lost 5 bases, and 15 bases lay in between. CDR3 length equals 14 residues. The CDR3 bases are TGTGCCAGCAGTACCGCGACTAGGGTCGAGACCCAGTACTTC. It yields the protein CASSTATRVETQYF.

The gene calls are TRBV5-1 and TRBJ1-6; tentative D call: TRBD1 (5 bases). V was trimmed by 7 bases and J by 3 bases, leaving 11 bases between them. CDR1 and CDR2 (germline): SGHRS, YFSETQ. The CDR3 is made up of 14 amino acids. The CDR3 coding sequence is TGCGCCAGCCGGGGGGAGAACTATAATTCACCCCTCCACTTT. It yields the protein CASRGENYNSPLHF.

J is TRBJ1-1 and V is TRBV18; D uncertain. Trimming took 1 base from V and 1 from J, leaving 7 bases between them. CDR1 and CDR2 (germline): KGHSH, LQKENI. CDR3 size: 14 residues. The CDR3 DNA reads TGTGCCAGCTCACCACACCCAGGGAACACTGAAGCTTTCTTT. It codes for CASSPHPGNTEAFF.

This chain joins TRBV9 and TRBJ1-1; D may be TRBD1 (6 bases). CDR1 and CDR2 from the germline V gene are SGDLS and YYNGEE. V dropped 4 bases and J dropped 6 bases, with 16 bases sitting between them. This CDR3 is built from 14 residues. CDR3 bases: TGTGCCAGCAGCCTCGCCGGCAGGGGTCCTGAAGCTTTCTTT. Translated: CASSLAGRGPEAFF.

The chain uses TRBV7-2 and TRBJ2-7; 11 positions agree with TRBD2. CDR3 size: 15 residues. CDR1 and CDR2 from the germline V gene are SGHTA and FQGNSA. Trimming took 3 bases from V and 5 from J; bases not matched to a gene: 6. In DNA form, the CDR3 reads TGTGCCAGCAGCTTGGTAGCGGGAGGGCGCGACGAGCAGTACTTC. Translating it yields CASSLVAGGRDEQYF.

The chain carries TRBV28 and TRBJ1-2, with D possibly matching TRBD1 (5 bases). CDR1 MDHEN and CDR2 SYDVKM come from the germline V gene. This CDR3 has 12 amino acids. Trimming pared 6 bases from V and 5 bases from J, leaving 10 bases between. CDR3 DNA sequence: TGTGCCAGCAGGGCTGACAGTTATGGCTACACCTTC. This codes for CASRADSYGYTF.

This sequence joins TRBV7-8 and TRBJ2-4; 11 bases map to TRBD2. In germline, CDR1 is SGHVS, CDR2 FQNEAQ. The CDR3 extends over 18 amino acids. The V and J ends lost 4 bases and 5 bases, in that order; junction bases with no gene match: 13. CDR3 sequence: CASSSGLAEGPGENIQYF. The DNA of the CDR3 is TGTGCCAGCAGCTCGGGACTAGCGGAGGGCCCAGGGGAAAACATTCAGTACTTC. Full variable domain (remainder filled in from reference TRBV7-8 and TRBJ2-4): GAGVSQSPRYKVAKRGQDVALRCDPISGHVSLFWYQQALGQGPEFLTYFQNEAQLDKSGLPSDRFFAERPEGSVSTLKIQRTQQEDSAVYLCASSSGLAEGPGENIQYFGAGTRLSVL.

For the CDR3, the DNA is TGTGCCACCAGCAGGATGAGTGATAATTCACCCCTCCACTTT. Its translation is CATSRMSDNSPLHF. The chain recombines TRBV15 with TRBJ1-6; D call uncertain. The germline V gene encodes CDR1 LNHNV and CDR2 YYDKDF (reference sequence). Trimming stripped 3 bases from V and 5 bases from J, with 8 bases between. The CDR3 extends over 14 amino acids.

The chain links TRBV19 to TRBJ1-4, with 9 bases matching TRBD1. Germline trimming cut 6 bases from V and 7 bases from J; bases unmatched to any gene: 6. Germline loops: CDR1 LNHDA, CDR2 SQIVND (reference sequence). The CDR3 length is 14 residues. This CDR3 reads CASREDRGVEKLFF. CDR3 bases: TGTGCCAGTAGGGAGGACAGGGGAGTTGAAAAACTGTTTTTT.

The V and J genes are TRBV2 and TRBJ1-5, with 10 bases matching TRBD1. This CDR3 contains 16 residues. The junction had 9 bases not matched to a gene; V was cut back by 8 bases and J by 2 bases. Germline CDR1 is SNHLY and CDR2 is FYNNEI. CDR3 region: CASGRDRGQGNQPQHF. The CDR3 DNA sequence: TGTGCCAGCGGTCGGGACAGGGGCCAGGGCAATCAGCCCCAGCATTTT. The full variable domain, completed using reference TRBV2 and TRBJ1-5, is EPEVTQTPSHQVTQMGQEVILRCVPISNHLYFYWYRQILGQKVEFLVSFYNNEISEKSEIFDDQFSVERPDGSNFTLKIRSTKLEDSAMYFCASGRDRGQGNQPQHFGDGTRLSIL.

The V gene is TRBV6-1, the J gene TRBJ2-4; D might be TRBD1 (6 bases). V lost 4 bases, J lost 10 bases, and 17 bases lay in between. Germline V gives CDR1 MNHNS, CDR2 SASEGT. The CDR3 consists of 14 residues. This CDR3 is CASSVQGSGAIQYF. DNA of the CDR3: TGTGCCAGCAGTGTTCAGGGGAGTGGGGCTATTCAGTACTTC.

The rearrangement uses TRBV7-9 and TRBJ1-6, with 8 bases matching TRBD1. V trimming: 5 bases; J trimming: 7 bases; junction bases outside the gene matches: 4. The CDR3 has 14 amino acids. From germline, CDR1 is SEHNR and CDR2 FQNEAQ (reference sequence). CDR3 loop: CASSPTGVNSPLHF. The CDR3 DNA reads as TGTGCCAGCAGCCCGACAGGGGTAAATTCACCCCTCCACTTT.

The rearrangement uses TRBV25-1 and TRBJ2-5, with D perhaps matching TRBD2 (5 bases). V was trimmed by 6 bases and J by 5 bases, leaving 13 bases between them. The CDR3 extends over 13 amino acids. Germline loops: CDR1 MGHDK, CDR2 SYGVNS. For the CDR3, the DNA is TGTGCCAGCAGCATCGACCGAGGGGAGACCCAGTACTTC. Protein sequence: CASSIDRGETQYF.

The chain employs TRBV2 and TRBJ2-7, with TRBD1 as a possible D gene (8 bases). The germline CDR1 and CDR2 sequences are SNHLY and FYNNEI. V was clipped by 5 bases and J by 6 bases, with 14 bases between them. CDR3 length: 13 amino acids. CDR3 sequence (DNA): TGTGCCAGCAGTTTACAGGGGGGGGTCGAGCAGTACTTC. Translated: CASSLQGGVEQYF.

The V gene is TRBV7-9, the J gene TRBJ2-1; 9 nucleotides match TRBD2. Per germline, CDR1 SEHNR and CDR2 FQNEAQ (reference sequence). Trimming cost V 5 bases and J 6 bases; bases outside gene matches: 14. This CDR3 comprises 17 residues. The CDR3 is CASSPLGGLANPNEQFF. CDR3 nucleotides: TGTGCCAGCAGCCCCCTGGGCGGACTAGCGAACCCCAATGAGCAGTTCTTC.

This chain links TRBV25-1 with TRBJ1-5; possible D gene TRBD1, 6 bases. The CDR3 is 15 residues long. The germline V and J ends were trimmed by 1 base and 1 base, with 8 bases remaining between them. Germline V gene lookup returns CDR1 MGHDK and CDR2 SYGVNS. The CDR3 bases are TGTGCCAGCAGTGAATCGGACAGAAGCAATCAGCCCCAGCATTTT. Translation: CASSESDRSNQPQHF.

The chain uses TRBV19 and TRBJ1-3; D call uncertain. The CDR3 extends over 14 amino acids. The ends were cut back, 10 bases at V and 4 bases at J, with 17 bases in the middle. Germline CDR1 is LNHDA and CDR2 is SQIVND (reference sequence). The CDR3 reads CATRASGSGNTIYF. The CDR3 DNA is TGTGCCACGAGGGCATCTGGTTCCGGAAACACCATATATTTT.

The chain uses TRBV7-8 and TRBJ2-2, with 10 bases lining up with TRBD2. With 1 base clipped from V and 4 bases from J, the junction kept 3 bases outside the gene matches. Germline loops: CDR1 SGHVS, CDR2 FQNEAQ. There are 16 residues in the CDR3. The chain's CDR3 is CASSLEASGGTGELFF. The CDR3 coding sequence is TGTGCCAGCAGCTTAGAGGCTAGCGGGGGCACCGGGGAGCTGTTTTTT.

The chain is built from TRBV10-3 and TRBJ1-3; D is unresolved. The V end lost 7 bases, the J end lost 3 bases, and 10 bases lay between the germline ends. This CDR3 spans 13 amino acids. CDR1 is ENHRY, CDR2 SYGVKD, per germline. The CDR3 sequence is CAIKTIDGNTIYF. The CDR3 DNA is TGTGCCATCAAGACAATTGATGGAAACACCATATATTTT.

The chain links TRBV6-1 to TRBJ1-5, with D perhaps TRBD1 (6 bases). Trimming shortened V by 6 bases and J by 4 bases, and 16 bases separated the two germline ends. The CDR3 runs 15 residues. Germline CDR1 MNHNS, CDR2 SASEGT. The CDR3 DNA reads TGTGCCAGCAGAAACAGGGTAGGGGAAAATCAGCCCCAGCATTTT. Its protein is CASRNRVGENQPQHF.

The rearrangement links TRBV11-2 to TRBJ2-3, with unresolved D. The germline CDR1 and CDR2 sequences are SGHAT and FQNNGV. V shed 6 bases and J shed 1 base, with 11 bases lying between them. This CDR3 spans 14 amino acids. In DNA form, the CDR3 reads TGTGCCAGCAGTCCTCAAAGAGGCACAGATACGCAGTATTTT. Protein: CASSPQRGTDTQYF. The variable domain in full, with the rest retrieved from reference TRBV11-2 and TRBJ2-3, is EAGVAQSPRYKIIEKRQSVAFWCNPISGHATLYWYQQILGQGPKLLIQFQNNGVVDDSQLPKDRFSAERLKGVDSTLKIQPAKLEDSAVYLCASSPQRGTDTQYFGPGTRLTVL.

The CDR3 sequence: CSVELSGTSGYEQYF. In DNA, the CDR3 is TGCAGCGTGGAGTTGTCCGGGACTAGCGGATACGAGCAGTACTTC. The chain combines TRBV29-1 with TRBJ2-7; 11 positions match TRBD2. This CDR3 contains 15 residues. With 6 bases clipped from V and 4 bases from J, the junction kept 11 bases outside the gene matches. Germline-derived CDR1 and CDR2 are SQVTM and ANQGSEA.

The rearrangement uses TRBV25-1 and TRBJ2-1; 9 bases match TRBD2. The germline V gene has CDR1 MGHDK and CDR2 SYGVNS. This CDR3 region has 15 residues. V trimming: 5 bases; J trimming: 4 bases; junction bases outside the gene matches: 6. The CDR3 sequence: CASSRGLASYNEQFF. The CDR3, as DNA: TGTGCCAGCAGTCGTGGACTAGCGTCTTACAATGAGCAGTTCTTC.